This T cell receptor (beta chain) is from a study of identifying expanded T cells in peripheral blood. Broader study findings: Over two and four weeks, about 15 and 19 clones changed, versus around 1.1 between replicates. Across healthy donors, higher total template counts meant significantly greater approximately two-week count variance.

A note on this clone: Its target is unknown.

The length of the CDR3 is 13 residues. The V gene lost 4 bases and the J gene lost 2 bases, with 9 bases spanning the gap. CDR1 is SGHNT and CDR2 is YYREEE in the germline V gene (reference sequence). Method: immunoSEQ multiplex PCR; TCRdb's copy keeps in-frame clones and lacks some. The top ten clones hold about 18% of a sample with about 100,000 clones, around nine tenths of them seen once. This sequence joins TRBV5-4 and TRBJ1-1; D is ambiguous. This TCR was recovered from a person aged 18 to 70 in good health. Material: blood. DNA for the CDR3: TGTGCCAGCAGCCCGAACCTAAACACTGAAGCTTTCTTT. Translation gives CASSPNLNTEAFF. Variable domain in full (rest from reference TRBV5-4 and TRBJ1-1): ETGVTQSPTHLIKTRGQQVTLRCSSQSGHNTVSWYQQALGQGPQFIFQYYREEENGRGNFPPRFSGLQFPNYSSELNVNALELDDSALYLCASSPNLNTEAFFGQGTRLTVV.